The 24 T cell receptor beta chains in this list originate from one sample, sequenced in a study of CD8 T cells in ankylosing spondylitis. In TCRdb, the 5' RACE reads were re-called with MiXCR into one record per CDR3 protein. Found here are more than 600,000 distinct CDR3 sequences, around 20% of them singletons; the top ten hold about a fifth. Study-wide findings and caveats: A motif of several highly homologous TCR beta variants was seen as apparently characteristic of ankylosing spondylitis blood.

Their specific antigens are unknown. The sequencing input was blood, either unsorted or a sorted T cell fraction (not recorded which). The receptor set was obtained from a male donor with ankylosing spondylitis.

The rearrangement joins TRBV11-1 to TRBJ2-1; D ambiguous. This CDR3 has 13 residues. Germline CDR1 is SGHAT and CDR2 is FQDESV (reference sequence). The ends were cut back, 5 bases at V and 9 bases at J, with 14 bases in the middle. For the CDR3, the DNA is TGTGCCAGCAGCCGGGTTGGGTCGGGTGAGCAGTTCTTC. Translating gives CASSRVGSGEQFF.

V is TRBV18 and J is TRBJ1-1; D is unresolved. From germline, CDR1 is KGHSH and CDR2 LQKENI. This CDR3 contains 12 residues. Trimming left V 6 bases short and J 3 bases short, with 8 bases between. The CDR3 nucleotides read TGTGCCAGCTCTACCATGCACACTGAAGCTTTCTTT. As protein: CASSTMHTEAFF.

Ten or more counts support this clonotype. The V call is TRBV29-1, the J call TRBJ2-7; D gene ambiguous. The CDR3 sequence is 13 residues long. Trimming removed 5 bases from V and 3 bases from J, with 14 bases in between. Germline loops: CDR1 SQVTM, CDR2 ANQGSEA. This chain's CDR3 is CSVLTDDYYEQYF. The DNA of the CDR3 is TGCAGCGTTTTGACGGACGATTACTACGAGCAGTACTTC.

This rearrangement joins TRBV24-1 to TRBJ2-1; 7 bases map to TRBD1. Germline V gene sequence: CDR1 KGHDR, CDR2 SFDVKD. The V and J ends lost 4 bases and 0 bases, in that order; junction bases with no gene match: 5. The CDR3 is 16 amino acids. CDR3 in amino acids: CATSDNDRASYNEQFF. DNA of the CDR3: TGTGCCACCAGTGACAACGACAGGGCCTCCTACAATGAGCAGTTCTTC.

This chain joins TRBV6-2 or TRBV6-3 and TRBJ1-5, with TRBD1 identical over 9 bases. Germline-derived CDR1 and CDR2 are MNHEY and SVGEGT. Losses at the gene ends were 4 bases for V and 2 bases for J; bases not matched to a gene: 6. The CDR3 extends over 16 amino acids. The CDR3 loop is CASSFGQGLGNQPQHF. Written as DNA, the CDR3 is TGTGCCAGCAGTTTTGGACAGGGGCTCGGCAATCAGCCCCAGCATTTT.

The gene calls are TRBV4-2 and TRBJ2-2, with D perhaps matching TRBD1 (6 bases). Germline assignment: CDR1 LGHNA and CDR2 YNFKEQ. Trimming cost V 1 base and J 4 bases, with 13 bases left between them. The CDR3 runs to 16 residues. DNA for the CDR3: TGTGCCAGCAGCCAAGGAGAAATAGGGGGCACCGGGGAGCTGTTTTTT. Translation: CASSQGEIGGTGELFF.

This clonotype was found a few times. The chain uses TRBV7-2 and TRBJ2-3; D not resolved. Per the germline V gene, CDR1 is SGHTA and CDR2 is FQGNSA. The CDR3 has 16 amino acids. Trimming shortened V by 6 bases and J by 8 bases, and 24 bases separated the two germline ends. CDR3 in amino acids: CASSPVPHPKSTTQYF. The CDR3 nucleotides read TGTGCCAGCAGTCCCGTGCCCCACCCAAAATCCACTACGCAGTATTTT.

The gene calls are TRBV2 and TRBJ1-2; maybe TRBD1 (5 bases). Per the germline V gene, CDR1 is SNHLY and CDR2 is FYNNEI. V was cut by 5 bases and J by 2 bases, with 15 bases left in between. The CDR3 has 15 residues. The CDR3 nucleotides are TGTGCCAGCAGTAGCGGACACTACCCCAACTATGGCTACACCTTC. This translates into CASSSGHYPNYGYTF.

This clonotype was seen only a few times. The V call is TRBV28, the J call TRBJ1-5; D is unclear. This CDR3 is 12 amino acids long. Trimming cost V 4 bases and J 5 bases, with 6 bases left between them. CDR1 is MDHEN, CDR2 SYDVKM, per germline. CDR3 amino acids: CASSWEDQPQHF. DNA for the CDR3: TGTGCCAGCAGTTGGGAAGATCAGCCCCAGCATTTT.

This clonotype has only a few counts. The CDR3 DNA sequence: TGTGCCAGCAGCCCTGGGGGAGACAAGGGGGACTATGAGCAGTTCTTC. Translated: CASSPGGDKGDYEQFF. The genes are TRBV7-9 and TRBJ2-1; D is possibly TRBD1 or TRBD2 (6 bases each). The ends were cut back, 5 bases at V and 8 bases at J, with 22 bases in the middle. Germline values: CDR1 SEHNR, CDR2 FQNEAQ (reference sequence). The CDR3 covers 16 residues.

The chain has TRBV20-1 and TRBJ2-1, with D perhaps matching TRBD2 (6 bases). Trimming took 5 bases from V and 5 from J, leaving 16 bases between them. The CDR3 totals 14 residues. In germline, CDR1 is DFQATT, CDR2 SNEGSKA (reference sequence). The CDR3 spells CSADVAEVDNEQFF. The CDR3 DNA is TGCAGTGCTGATGTAGCGGAGGTCGACAATGAGCAGTTCTTC.

This clonotype was observed at least ten times. The chain has TRBV29-1 and TRBJ2-1; possibly TRBD1 for D (5 bases). The CDR3 has 11 amino acids. V dropped 6 bases and J dropped 9 bases, with 12 bases sitting between them. From germline, CDR1 is SQVTM and CDR2 ANQGSEA. The CDR3 DNA follows: TGCAGCGTCGAAAGGGGTGGTGAGCAGTTCTTC. It codes for CSVERGGEQFF.

The table lists this clonotype with a few counts. This CDR3 is CASRPGGGGYNEQFF. CDR3 in DNA: TGTGCCAGCAGGCCGGGGGGGGGTGGCTACAATGAGCAGTTCTTC. The chain combines TRBV6-1 with TRBJ2-1, with 8 nucleotides matching TRBD2. The V gene end was trimmed by 6 bases and the J gene end by 3 bases; junction bases not matched to a gene: 7. In germline, CDR1 is MNHNS, CDR2 SASEGT. The CDR3 spans 15 residues.

V and J are TRBV5-6 and TRBJ1-2; tentative D call: TRBD1 (5 bases). Germline CDR1 and CDR2: SGHDT and YYEEEE. The CDR3 has 13 residues. V was cut by 0 bases and J by 8 bases, with 11 bases left in between. CDR3 sequence reads: CASSLGRRGGYTF. The CDR3 DNA follows: TGTGCCAGCAGCTTGGGGCGCCGGGGCGGCTACACCTTC.

V gene TRBV29-1 combines with J gene TRBJ2-2; no definite D call. V was clipped by 4 bases and J by 1 base, with 7 bases between them. The CDR3 loop spans 13 amino acids. Germline values: CDR1 SQVTM, CDR2 ANQGSEA. Here the CDR3 DNA reads TGCAGCGTTGTAGTTCGGAACACCGGGGAGCTGTTTTTT. This sequence encodes CSVVVRNTGELFF.

This clonotype appeared many times. V and J are TRBV7-8 and TRBJ1-1, with D possibly matching TRBD1 (5 bases). Germline CDR1 and CDR2: SGHVS and FQNEAQ. The CDR3 contains 13 residues. Trimming took 5 bases from V and 0 from J, leaving 7 bases between them. The DNA of the CDR3 is TGTGCCAGCAGCAAAGGGGTGAACACTGAAGCTTTCTTT. It specifies CASSKGVNTEAFF. The full variable domain, in which reference TRBV7-8 and TRBJ1-1 provide the parts outside the CDR3, is GAGVSQSPRYKVAKRGQDVALRCDPISGHVSLFWYQQALGQGPEFLTYFQNEAQLDKSGLPSDRFFAERPEGSVSTLKIQRTQQEDSAVYLCASSKGVNTEAFFGQGTRLTVV.

This sequence joins TRBV9 and TRBJ2-5; tentatively, D is TRBD1 (5 bases). There are 15 residues in the CDR3. V was pared by 0 bases and J by 1 base, with 10 bases between. CDR1 and CDR2 (germline): SGDLS, YYNGEE. The CDR3 nucleotides are TGTGCCAGCAGCGTAGTAGGGGCGGTCCAAGAGACCCAGTACTTC. Amino acids: CASSVVGAVQETQYF.

The table lists this clonotype with a few counts. The chain links TRBV7-9 to TRBJ2-7; D is possibly TRBD1 (6 bases). The CDR3 spans 15 residues. Germline-derived CDR1 and CDR2 are SEHNR and FQNEAQ (reference sequence). V lost 4 bases to trimming and J lost 6 bases, with 19 bases between them. The CDR3 DNA follows: TGTGCCAGCAGCTCCACGGGACACCCTATTTCCGAGCAGTACTTC. Amino acid sequence: CASSSTGHPISEQYF.

This clonotype was seen only a few times. This rearrangement joins TRBV5-1 to TRBJ1-4, with 10 nucleotides matching TRBD1. The V gene's germline CDR1 is SGHRS and CDR2 YFSETQ. The CDR3 contains 14 residues. The V and J ends lost 4 bases and 6 bases, in that order; junction bases with no gene match: 3. CDR3 amino acids: CASSAGQGDEKLFF. In DNA, the CDR3 is TGCGCCAGCAGCGCTGGACAGGGGGATGAAAAACTGTTTTTT.

V is TRBV11-2 and J is TRBJ2-5; D possibly corresponds to TRBD2 (5 bases). Germline-derived CDR1 and CDR2 are SGHAT and FQNNGV. The CDR3 has 15 amino acids. Trimming removed 1 base from V and 5 bases from J, with 14 bases in between. The CDR3 sequence: CASSLVPRPGETQYF. The CDR3 coding sequence is TGTGCCAGCAGCTTAGTCCCAAGGCCGGGGGAGACCCAGTACTTC.

In this sample, this clonotype turned up a few times. J is TRBJ1-2 and V is TRBV6-5; the match to TRBD1 covers 9 bases. With V trimmed by 4 bases and J by 2 bases, 11 bases remained unmatched. The CDR3 is 17 residues long. The germline gives CDR1 MNHEY, CDR2 SVGAGI. The CDR3 sequence: CASSSEELGTGNYGYTF. Here the CDR3 DNA reads TGTGCCAGCAGTTCGGAGGAACTCGGGACAGGGAACTATGGCTACACCTTC.

In this sample, this clonotype turned up a few times. This chain connects TRBV10-2 to TRBJ2-3; 7 bases line up with TRBD2. The J segment lost 2 bases and the V segment lost 8 bases, leaving 13 bases of the junction unmatched. The CDR3 is 16 residues long. Germline lookup yields CDR1 WSHSY and CDR2 SAAADI. The CDR3 loop reads CASVPGGSPFTDTQYF. CDR3 DNA: TGCGCCAGCGTCCCGGGCGGGAGCCCATTCACAGATACGCAGTATTTT.

This sequence joins TRBV25-1 and TRBJ2-5; 9 positions match TRBD1. V shed 0 bases, J shed 3 bases, and the junction held 2 bases outside the gene matches. Germline values: CDR1 MGHDK, CDR2 SYGVNS. CDR3 size: 15 residues. The DNA of the CDR3 is TGTGCCAGCAGTGAATATGGGACAGGGAAAGAGACCCAGTACTTC. Translating gives CASSEYGTGKETQYF.

The chain uses TRBV7-2 and TRBJ2-2; tentative D call: TRBD1 (5 bases). Germline CDR1 SGHTA, CDR2 FQGNSA. V lost 3 bases, J lost 5 bases, and 10 bases lay in between. CDR3 length equals 14 residues. CDR3 sequence reads: CASSFSRGTGELFF. In nucleotides, the CDR3 is TGTGCCAGCAGCTTTTCTAGGGGTACCGGGGAGCTGTTTTTT. The variable domain in full, completed from reference TRBV7-2 and TRBJ2-2, reads GAGVSQSPSNKVTEKGKDVELRCDPISGHTALYWYRQSLGQGLEFLIYFQGNSAPDKSGLPSDRFSAERTGGSVSTLTIQRTQQEDSAVYLCASSFSRGTGELFFGEGSRLTVL.